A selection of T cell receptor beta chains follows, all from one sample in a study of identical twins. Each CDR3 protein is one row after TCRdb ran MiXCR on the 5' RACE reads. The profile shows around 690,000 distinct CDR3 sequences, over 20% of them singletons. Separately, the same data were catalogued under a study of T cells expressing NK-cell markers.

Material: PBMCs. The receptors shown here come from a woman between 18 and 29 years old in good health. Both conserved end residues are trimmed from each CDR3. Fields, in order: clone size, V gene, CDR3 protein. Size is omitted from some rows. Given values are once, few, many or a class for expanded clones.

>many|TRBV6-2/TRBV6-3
ASAWVFNEQF
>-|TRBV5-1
ASSSRLGTGGPGNTIY
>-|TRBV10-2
ASTPGQADTQY
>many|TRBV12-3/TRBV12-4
ASSLRIGGLDYNEQF
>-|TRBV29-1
SVEDMRSTYNEQF
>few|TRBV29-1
SVGYGGGETQY
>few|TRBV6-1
ASSRTDTGELF
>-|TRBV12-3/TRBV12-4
ASGPGPGTGELF
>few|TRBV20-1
SASFRRGLEQY
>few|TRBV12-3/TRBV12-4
ASRSTGGGYT
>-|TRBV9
ASSVGPANTGELF
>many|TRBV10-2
ASTGTGGFSEQF
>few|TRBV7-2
ASSKDGVQPQH
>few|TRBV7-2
ASSLGLAGGYTGELF
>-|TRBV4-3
ASSQATLADNEQF
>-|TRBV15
ATSRGTGGTYEQY
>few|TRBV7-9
ASSGGSVELF
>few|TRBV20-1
SARTSQEVNYEQY
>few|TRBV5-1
ASRVRLAPTPSETQY
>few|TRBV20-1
SSLVSGAQETQY
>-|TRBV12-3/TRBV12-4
ASSSRTQGASTDTQY
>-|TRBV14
ASSQGSGRTEQF